Below, 27 T cell receptor beta chains from the same sample are listed, as sequenced in a study of vaccination effects on CD4 cells after COVID-19. Data came from immunoSEQ multiplex PCR; TCRdb stores just in-frame clones and leaves some out. Of about 64,000 clones in the sample, 72% were seen once. For these TCRs, the target antigens are not known. Having been cultured for about ten days, the cells underwent CD4+ T cell isolation. The input for sequencing was CD4+ T cells from PBMCs cultured without peptide, taken before COVID-19 vaccination. The receptors shown here come from a human donor who had a prior SARS-CoV-2 infection.

This chain connects TRBV18 to TRBJ1-1, with 8 bases identical to TRBD1. The CDR3 consists of 17 residues. J was trimmed by 0 bases and V by 5 bases; bases with no gene match: 11. The germline V gene has CDR1 KGHSH and CDR2 LQKENI. In DNA form, the CDR3 reads TGTGCCAGCTCATCGAGACAGGGGATTAATATGAACACTGAAGCTTTCTTT. Its translation is CASSSRQGINMNTEAFF.

The chain joins TRBV5-4 to TRBJ1-2; D remains unclear. V was clipped by 4 bases and J by 1 base, with 8 bases between them. The CDR3 covers 13 residues. CDR1 is SGHNT, CDR2 YYREEE, per germline (reference sequence). CDR3 residues: CASSPEDNYGYTF. The CDR3 DNA is TGTGCCAGCAGCCCCGAAGATAACTATGGCTACACCTTC.

Only a few counts were recorded for this clone. The J gene is TRBJ1-3, the V gene TRBV7-2; D uncertain. Germline values: CDR1 SGHTA, CDR2 FQGNSA. The CDR3 spans 11 residues. V was trimmed by 6 bases and J by 3 bases, leaving 3 bases between them. CDR3 DNA: TGTGCCAGCAGGCTTGGAAACACCATATATTTT. Encoded protein: CASRLGNTIYF.

This clone appeared once. The V call is TRBV30, the J call TRBJ2-3; no clear D gene. Trimming shortened V by 4 bases and J by 3 bases, and 17 bases separated the two germline ends. The CDR3 has 15 amino acids. CDR1 is GTSNPN, CDR2 SVGIG, per germline (reference sequence). The CDR3 loop reads CAWTRLGFGTDTQYF. The CDR3, as DNA: TGTGCCTGGACCCGGTTAGGGTTCGGGACAGATACGCAGTATTTT.

The V and J genes are TRBV6-6 and TRBJ2-7; no clear D gene. This CDR3 region has 14 residues. Trimming shortened V by 4 bases and J by 0 bases, and 10 bases separated the two germline ends. Germline CDR1 is MNHNY and CDR2 is SVGAGI (reference sequence). DNA for the CDR3: TGTGCCAGCAGTTCCACACCTAACTCCTACGAGCAGTACTTC. Translation: CASSSTPNSYEQYF.

V gene TRBV6-5 combines with J gene TRBJ1-2; no reliable D call. The CDR3 loop spans 14 amino acids. The V gene's germline CDR1 is MNHEY and CDR2 SVGAGI. With 7 bases removed from V and 5 bases from J, the gap between germline ends came to 17 bases. The CDR3, as DNA: TGTGCCAGCAACCCTCAGGTCAGCTCGTATGGCTACACCTTC. This translates into CASNPQVSSYGYTF.

The J gene is TRBJ1-2, the V gene TRBV20-1; the D is unclear. The CDR3 covers 11 residues. V was pared by 3 bases and J by 7 bases, with 9 bases between. The germline CDR1 and CDR2 sequences are DFQATT and SNEGSKA (reference sequence). CDR3 coding DNA: TGCAGTGCTAGGATTCCGGTTGGCTACACCTTC. It yields the protein CSARIPVGYTF.

Turning to this clone: An end of the junction does not agree with germline; a read error may underlie this. The same CDR3 is also encoded by other DNA sequences in this sample. V gene TRBV4-1 combines with J gene TRBJ2-1; 11 nucleotides match TRBD2. Germline CDR1 is MGHRA and CDR2 is YSYEKL. This CDR3 is built from 15 residues. CDR3 coding DNA: TGCGCCAGCAGCCAAGGACTAGCGGGATTGAATGAACAGTTCTTC. Its protein product is CASSQGLAGLNEQFF.

This chain links TRBV24-1 with TRBJ2-1; D remains ambiguous. Germline CDR1 KGHDR, CDR2 SFDVKD. Trimming removed 4 bases at V and 4 bases at J, with 16 bases between. The CDR3 sequence is 16 residues long. CDR3 protein: CATSDSGAEVYNEQFF. The CDR3 nucleotides are TGTGCCACCAGTGACTCGGGCGCTGAAGTATACAATGAGCAGTTCTTC.

The chain links TRBV2 to TRBJ1-1; 7 positions match TRBD1. Germline CDR1 and CDR2: SNHLY and FYNNEI. The CDR3 is made up of 16 amino acids. The V gene end was trimmed by 3 bases and the J gene end by 1 base; junction bases not matched to a gene: 8. The CDR3 sequence is CASSEGRGGWNTEAFF. DNA for the CDR3: TGTGCCAGCAGTGAGGGCAGGGGGGGTTGGAACACTGAAGCTTTCTTT.

This sequence joins TRBV12-3 or TRBV12-4 and TRBJ2-5, with unresolved D. The CDR3 consists of 13 residues. The V end was cut by 8 bases, the J end by 5 bases, with 15 bases between. The CDR3 protein is CASGIILGETQYF. The CDR3 DNA sequence: TGTGCCAGCGGGATAATTCTTGGGGAGACCCAGTACTTC.

The CDR3 is CASSQVASNEQFF. DNA for the CDR3: TGTGCCAGCAGCCAAGTGGCGTCTAATGAGCAGTTCTTC. The gene calls are TRBV3-1 (or the pseudogene TRBV3-2) and TRBJ2-1; unclear D gene. The CDR3 length is 13 residues. Trimming shortened V by 1 base and J by 7 bases, and 8 bases separated the two germline ends. Germline-derived CDR1 and CDR2 are LGHDT and YNNKEL (reference sequence).

The chain is built from TRBV21-1 and TRBJ2-2; TRBD1 is the table's D call and was not checked against the DNA. TRBV21-1 is a documented pseudogene. There are 16 residues in the CDR3. The CDR3 sequence is CASSKDNRGRGGELFF. The CDR3 nucleotides are TGTGCCAGCAGCAAAGATAACAGGGGGCGTGGCGGGGAGCTGTTTTTT.

This clone came up a few times. CDR3 region: CSAHEPGQGESGTEAFF. The CDR3 DNA follows: TGCAGCGCCCACGAGCCGGGACAGGGGGAAAGCGGCACTGAAGCTTTCTTT. The chain uses TRBV29-1 and TRBJ1-1, with 11 bases identical to TRBD1. CDR3 length equals 17 residues. The germline gives CDR1 SQVTM, CDR2 ANQGSEA. V trimming: 7 bases; J trimming: 4 bases; junction bases outside the gene matches: 17.

The gene calls are TRBV14 and TRBJ1-4; 7 bases match TRBD1. The germline V gene encodes CDR1 SGHDN and CDR2 FVKESK. The CDR3 contains 20 residues. Trimming took 6 bases from V and 0 from J; bases not matched to a gene: 19. The CDR3 DNA reads as TGTGCCAGCAGTCGGGGCCAGGGGGGATACCAAATTGCAACTAATGAAAAACTGTTTTTT. This gives the protein CASSRGQGGYQIATNEKLFF.

This chain joins TRBV3-1 (or the pseudogene TRBV3-2) and TRBJ2-6; 10 bases agree with TRBD2. V was pared by 3 bases and J by 4 bases, with 9 bases of the junction left unmatched. The CDR3 totals 18 residues. CDR1 and CDR2 (germline): LGHDT, YNNKEL (reference sequence). The CDR3 nucleotides are TGTGCCAGCAGCCACTCAAGCGGGGGGGGAGCAGGGGCCAACGTCCTGACTTTC. Protein sequence: CASSHSSGGGAGANVLTF.

This clone was seen only a few times. V gene TRBV6-6 combines with J gene TRBJ1-2; 8 bases are a match to TRBD1. V was pared by 5 bases and J by 3 bases, with 5 bases of the junction left unmatched. CDR3 length equals 14 residues. Germline CDR1 MNHNY, CDR2 SVGAGI (reference sequence). The CDR3 loop reads CASSRGQGDYGYTF. In DNA, the CDR3 is TGTGCCAGCAGTCGAGGACAGGGAGACTATGGCTACACCTTC.

The chain combines TRBV18 with TRBJ1-1; D not resolved. This CDR3 is built from 12 residues. The germline V gene encodes CDR1 KGHSH and CDR2 LQKENI. Trimming stripped 0 bases from V and 7 bases from J, with 6 bases between. This chain's CDR3 is CASSPPTLEAFF. Written as DNA, the CDR3 is TGTGCCAGCTCACCACCTACTCTTGAAGCTTTCTTT.

J is TRBJ2-2 and V is TRBV18; weak D call: TRBD1 (6 bases). With 5 bases removed from V and 8 bases from J, the gap between germline ends came to 18 bases. CDR3 length equals 15 residues. Germline loops: CDR1 KGHSH, CDR2 LQKENI. In nucleotides, the CDR3 is TGTGCCAGCTCATACACACAGGGAATAACGGGGGAGCTGTTTTTT. Translating gives CASSYTQGITGELFF.

The V call is TRBV3-1 (or the pseudogene TRBV3-2), the J call TRBJ2-7; D unclear. V shed 4 bases and J shed 6 bases, with 10 bases lying between them. Germline V gene sequence: CDR1 LGHDT, CDR2 YNNKEL (reference sequence). CDR3 length: 12 amino acids. The CDR3 nucleotides are TGTGCCAGCAGCCTGTTCCAAACCGAGCAGTACTTC. Amino acids: CASSLFQTEQYF.

This chain joins TRBV2 and TRBJ2-7, with a tentative D call TRBD1 (5 bases). Trimming shortened V by 6 bases and J by 2 bases, and 11 bases separated the two germline ends. The CDR3 has 13 residues. Germline CDR1 SNHLY, CDR2 FYNNEI. CDR3 loop: CASRTDGPYEQYF. CDR3 DNA: TGTGCCAGCAGGACAGACGGTCCCTACGAGCAGTACTTC.

The chain combines TRBV30 with TRBJ1-1, with a tentative D call TRBD1 (6 bases). Germline CDR1 is GTSNPN and CDR2 is SVGIG (reference sequence). Trimming shortened V by 1 base and J by 4 bases, and 16 bases separated the two germline ends. The CDR3 has 15 residues. CDR3 protein: CAWSGGLGGGTEAFF. The CDR3 coding sequence is TGTGCCTGGAGTGGGGGCCTAGGGGGTGGCACTGAAGCTTTCTTT. The variable domain in full, with the rest retrieved from reference TRBV30 and TRBJ1-1, is SQTIHQWPATLVQPVGSPLSLECTVEGTSNPNLYWYRQAAGRGLQLLFYSVGIGQISSEVPQNLSASRPQDRQFILSSKKLLLSDSGFYLCAWSGGLGGGTEAFFGQGTRLTVV.

The CDR3 bases are TGTGCCAGCAGCCGATCTATGAGTGGGGGTTTTCCCTCTGGAAACACCATATATTTT. Translation: CASSRSMSGGFPSGNTIYF. This chain joins TRBV7-6 and TRBJ1-3, with a possible D match to TRBD1 (5 bases). CDR3 size: 19 residues. Germline loops: CDR1 SGHVS, CDR2 FNYEAQ. V was clipped by 5 bases and J by 0 bases, with 23 bases between them.

The genes are TRBV19 and TRBJ2-1, with D perhaps TRBD1 or TRBD2 (6 bases each). The V and J ends lost 1 base and 7 bases respectively, with 17 bases between them. Germline V gives CDR1 LNHDA, CDR2 SQIVND (reference sequence). This CDR3 has 16 amino acids. The CDR3 DNA follows: TGTGCCAGTAGTATAGTAGGGGGAGGAGGAAAAAATGAGCAGTTCTTC. Residues: CASSIVGGGGKNEQFF.

This clone occurred once. The chain joins TRBV30 to TRBJ2-7; 7 nucleotides agree with TRBD1. This CDR3 region has 12 residues. V trimming: 7 bases; J trimming: 6 bases; junction bases outside the gene matches: 9. From germline, CDR1 is GTSNPN and CDR2 SVGIG (reference sequence). CDR3 in DNA: TGTGCCTTGACAGGGCCCAGGCTCGAGCAGTACTTC. Translated, it gives CALTGPRLEQYF. The full variable domain, in which reference TRBV30 and TRBJ2-7 provide the parts outside the CDR3, is SQTIHQWPATLVQPVGSPLSLECTVEGTSNPNLYWYRQAAGRGLQLLFYSVGIGQISSEVPQNLSASRPQDRQFILSSKKLLLSDSGFYLCALTGPRLEQYFGPGTRLTVT.

This clone was observed a handful of times. The J gene is TRBJ1-4, the V gene TRBV5-6, with D maybe TRBD1 (5 bases). Germline CDR1 is SGHDT and CDR2 is YYEEEE. V gave up 4 bases and J gave up 7 bases, with 17 bases separating them. There are 15 residues in the CDR3. This CDR3 reads CASSLPEGMGEKLFF. CDR3 bases: TGTGCCAGCAGCCTCCCGGAGGGGATGGGTGAAAAACTGTTTTTT.

The chain has TRBV20-1 and TRBJ2-3; D possibly matches TRBD1 or TRBD2 (6 bases each). Trimming cost V 1 base and J 11 bases, with 10 bases left between them. Germline CDR1 is DFQATT and CDR2 is SNEGSKA (reference sequence). The CDR3 sequence is 11 residues long. The chain's CDR3 is CSARGGTKQYF. The CDR3 region has the DNA TGCAGTGCTAGAGGCGGGACAAAGCAGTATTTT.